The present TCR beta chain was sequenced within a study of immune heterogeneity within non-small cell lung tumors. Across the whole study: With respect to histology, the tumors encompassed several squamous cell carcinomas, 9 to 10 non-squamous carcinomas and 1 not otherwise specified.

CDR1 and CDR2 (germline): KGHSH, LQKENI. The CDR3 spans 15 residues. With V trimmed by 6 bases and J by 4 bases, 8 bases remained unmatched. As regards this clonotype: What it binds is unknown.

The study, taken as a whole, reports: Local tumor mutational burden showed a correlation with local T-cell clonality that was moderate but significant (R about 0.34). Across individual patients, the high-frequency T-cell receptor beta clonotypes were largely distinct.

Template material for each sample was roughly 600 ng of bulk tumor genomic DNA. In surgery, several biopsies were collected from each primary tumor at widely spaced sites. Untreated, newly diagnosed non-small cell lung cancer patients underwent curative surgery. Multiplex PCR employing 32 V and 13 J primers generated amplicons of the TCR beta CDR3. TCRdb ran MiXCR on the multiplex PCR reads and lists one entry per CDR3 protein. This repertoire shows fewer than 12,000 distinct CDR3 sequences, roughly 29% found once; its top ten account for roughly 8.1%. This receptor was identified in a woman aged 55-69 years with non-small cell lung cancer. Sequences were obtained from lung tumor tissue. This chain connects TRBV18 to TRBJ2-1; 8 nucleotides agree with TRBD2. CDR3 in amino acids: CASSKSGSLYNEQFF. The CDR3 coding sequence is TGTGCCAGCTCGAAAAGCGGGAGTCTTTACAATGAGCAGTTCTTC.